This T cell receptor (beta chain) was profiled in a study of cytomegalovirus exposure and HLA in healthy donors. Findings of the study overall: Presence/absence analyses took donor sequencing depth as roughly uniform.

Worth noting for this clone: As yet, its antigen is unknown.

Germline V gives CDR1 SGDLS, CDR2 YYNGEE. V lost 4 bases and J 5 bases, leaving 15 bases between the germline ends. This CDR3 comprises 14 residues. 60 Vbeta and 13 Jbeta primers were used in PCR. Libraries were prepared by immunoSEQ multiplex PCR; TCRdb keeps only in-frame clonotypes and omits some of them. Here the sample spans some 140,000 clones, about 70% being singletons. Sequences were obtained from PBMCs. The V call is TRBV9, the J call TRBJ1-1; D gene uncertain. This TCR was recovered from a man aged 35 to 55 in good health and CMV-seronegative. For the CDR3, the DNA is TGTGCCAGCAGCCCATATGAGAGGGTTACTGAAGCTTTCTTT. Its translation is CASSPYERVTEAFF.